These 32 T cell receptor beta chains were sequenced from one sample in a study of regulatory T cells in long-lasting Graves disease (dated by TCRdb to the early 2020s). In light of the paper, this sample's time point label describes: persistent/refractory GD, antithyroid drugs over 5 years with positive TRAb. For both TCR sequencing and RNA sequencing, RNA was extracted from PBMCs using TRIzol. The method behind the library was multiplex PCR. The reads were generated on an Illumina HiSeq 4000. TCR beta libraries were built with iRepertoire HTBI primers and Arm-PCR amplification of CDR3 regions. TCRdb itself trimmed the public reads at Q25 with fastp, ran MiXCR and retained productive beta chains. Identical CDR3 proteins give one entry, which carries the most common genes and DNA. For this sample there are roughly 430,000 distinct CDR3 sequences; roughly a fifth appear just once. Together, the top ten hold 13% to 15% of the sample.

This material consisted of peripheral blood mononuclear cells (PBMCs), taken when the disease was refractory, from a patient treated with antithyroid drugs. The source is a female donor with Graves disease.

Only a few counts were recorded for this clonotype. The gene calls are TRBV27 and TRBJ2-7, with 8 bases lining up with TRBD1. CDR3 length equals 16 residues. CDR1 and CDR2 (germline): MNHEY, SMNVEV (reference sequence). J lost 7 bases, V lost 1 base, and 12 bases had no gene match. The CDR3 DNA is TGTGCCAGCAGTTTATATCGCGGACAGGGCGCGGGGGAGCAGTACTTC. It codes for CASSLYRGQGAGEQYF.

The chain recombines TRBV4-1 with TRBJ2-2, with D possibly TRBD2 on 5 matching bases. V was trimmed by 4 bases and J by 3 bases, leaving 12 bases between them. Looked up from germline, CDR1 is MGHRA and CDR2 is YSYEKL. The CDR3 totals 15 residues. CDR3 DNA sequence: TGCGCCAGCAGCCGAGGGATCGGATACACCGGGGAGCTGTTTTTT. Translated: CASSRGIGYTGELFF.

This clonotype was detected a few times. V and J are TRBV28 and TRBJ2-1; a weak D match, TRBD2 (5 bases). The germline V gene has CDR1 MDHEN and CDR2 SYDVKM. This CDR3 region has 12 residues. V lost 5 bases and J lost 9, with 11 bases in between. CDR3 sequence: CASSPKRLEQFF. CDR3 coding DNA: TGTGCCAGCAGTCCAAAGCGGCTTGAGCAGTTCTTC. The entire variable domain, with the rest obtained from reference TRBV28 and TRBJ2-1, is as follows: DVKVTQSSRYLVKRTGEKVFLECVQDMDHENMFWYRQDPGLGLRLIYFSYDVKMKEKGDIPEGYSVSREKKERFSLILESASTNQTSMYLCASSPKRLEQFFGPGTRLTVL.

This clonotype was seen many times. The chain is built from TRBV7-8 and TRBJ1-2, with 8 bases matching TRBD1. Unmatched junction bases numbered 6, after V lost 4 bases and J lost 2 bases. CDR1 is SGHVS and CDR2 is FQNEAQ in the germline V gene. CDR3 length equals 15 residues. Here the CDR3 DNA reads TGTGCCAGCAGCTCGCCGGGACAGGAGAACTATGGCTACACCTTC. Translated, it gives CASSSPGQENYGYTF. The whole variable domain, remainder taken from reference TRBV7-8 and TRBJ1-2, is GAGVSQSPRYKVAKRGQDVALRCDPISGHVSLFWYQQALGQGPEFLTYFQNEAQLDKSGLPSDRFFAERPEGSVSTLKIQRTQQEDSAVYLCASSSPGQENYGYTFGSGTRLTVV.

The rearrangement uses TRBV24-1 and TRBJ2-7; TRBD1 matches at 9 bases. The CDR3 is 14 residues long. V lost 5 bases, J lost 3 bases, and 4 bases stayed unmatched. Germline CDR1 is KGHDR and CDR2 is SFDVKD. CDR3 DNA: TGTGCCACCAGTGCGGGACAGGGCCTCTACGAGCAGTACTTC. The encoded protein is CATSAGQGLYEQYF.

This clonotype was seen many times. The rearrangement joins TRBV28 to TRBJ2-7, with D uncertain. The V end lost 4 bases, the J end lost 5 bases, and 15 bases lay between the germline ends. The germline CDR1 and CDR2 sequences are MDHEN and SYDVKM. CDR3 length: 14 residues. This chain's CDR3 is CASSSHPSRNEQYF. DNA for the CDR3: TGTGCCAGCAGTTCTCACCCGTCCCGGAACGAGCAGTACTTC.

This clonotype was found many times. In nucleotides, the CDR3 is TGTGCCAGCAGTTTAAGGGCCCTCGCCACTTACGAGCAGTACTTC. It yields the protein CASSLRALATYEQYF. This chain links TRBV27 with TRBJ2-7, with no clear D. With 2 bases removed from V and 4 bases from J, the gap between germline ends came to 15 bases. This CDR3 spans 15 amino acids. CDR1 and CDR2 (germline): MNHEY, SMNVEV (reference sequence).

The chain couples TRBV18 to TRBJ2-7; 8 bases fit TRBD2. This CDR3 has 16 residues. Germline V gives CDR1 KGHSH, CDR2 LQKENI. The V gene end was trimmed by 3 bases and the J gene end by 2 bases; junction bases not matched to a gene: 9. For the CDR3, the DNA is TGTGCCAGCTCACCCAGGGCGACTAGCGTGGCCTACGAGCAGTACTTC. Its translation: CASSPRATSVAYEQYF.

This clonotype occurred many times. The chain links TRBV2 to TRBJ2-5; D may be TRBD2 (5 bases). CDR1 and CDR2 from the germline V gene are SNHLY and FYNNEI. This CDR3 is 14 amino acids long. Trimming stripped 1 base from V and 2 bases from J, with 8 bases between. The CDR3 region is CASSEVGRQETQYF. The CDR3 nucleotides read TGTGCCAGCAGTGAAGTGGGGAGACAAGAGACCCAGTACTTC. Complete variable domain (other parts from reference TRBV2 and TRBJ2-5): EPEVTQTPSHQVTQMGQEVILRCVPISNHLYFYWYRQILGQKVEFLVSFYNNEISEKSEIFDDQFSVERPDGSNFTLKIRSTKLEDSAMYFCASSEVGRQETQYFGPGTRLLVL.

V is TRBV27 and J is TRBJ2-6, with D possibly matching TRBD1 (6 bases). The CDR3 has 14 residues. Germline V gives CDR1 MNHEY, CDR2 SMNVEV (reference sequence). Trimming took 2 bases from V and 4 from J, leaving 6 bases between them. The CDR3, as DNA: TGTGCCAGCAGTTTACAGGGGGGGGCCAACGTCCTGACTTTC. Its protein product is CASSLQGGANVLTF.

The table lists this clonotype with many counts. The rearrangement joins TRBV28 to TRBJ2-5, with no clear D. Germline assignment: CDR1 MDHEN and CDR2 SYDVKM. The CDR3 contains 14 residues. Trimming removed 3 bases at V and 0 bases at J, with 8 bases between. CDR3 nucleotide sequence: TGTGCCAGCAGTTTTATGGGTAACCAAGAGACCCAGTACTTC. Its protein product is CASSFMGNQETQYF.

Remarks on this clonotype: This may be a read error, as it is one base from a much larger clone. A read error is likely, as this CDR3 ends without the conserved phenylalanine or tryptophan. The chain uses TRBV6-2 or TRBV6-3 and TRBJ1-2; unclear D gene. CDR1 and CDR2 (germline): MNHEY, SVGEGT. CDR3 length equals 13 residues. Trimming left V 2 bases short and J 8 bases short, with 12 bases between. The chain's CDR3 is CASSYTGAGGYTL. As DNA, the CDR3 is TGTGCCAGCAGTTACACGGGCGCGGGCGGCTACACCCTC.

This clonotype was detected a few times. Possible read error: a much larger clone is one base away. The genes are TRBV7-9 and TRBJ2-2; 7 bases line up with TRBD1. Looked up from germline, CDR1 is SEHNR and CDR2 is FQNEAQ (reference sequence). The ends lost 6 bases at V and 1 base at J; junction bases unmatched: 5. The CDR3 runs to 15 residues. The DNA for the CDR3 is TGTGCCAGCAGATTGGACAGGATGAACACCGGGGAGCTGTTTTTT. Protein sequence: CASRLDRMNTGELFF. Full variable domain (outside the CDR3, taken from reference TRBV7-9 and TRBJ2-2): DTGVSQNPRHKITKRGQNVTFRCDPISEHNRLYWYRQTLGQGPEFLTYFQNEAQLEKSRLLSDRFSAERPKGSFSTLEIQRTEQGDSAMYLCASRLDRMNTGELFFGEGSRLTVL.

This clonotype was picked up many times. The CDR3 spells CASSLPSGRPPRTQYF. The DNA of the CDR3 is TGTGCCAGCAGCTTACCTAGCGGGAGGCCTCCGAGGACCCAGTACTTC. This chain uses TRBV11-2 with TRBJ2-5; the match to TRBD2 covers 11 bases. This CDR3 is 16 amino acids long. Trimming removed 2 bases from V and 7 bases from J; junction bases left unmatched: 9. In germline, CDR1 is SGHAT, CDR2 FQNNGV.

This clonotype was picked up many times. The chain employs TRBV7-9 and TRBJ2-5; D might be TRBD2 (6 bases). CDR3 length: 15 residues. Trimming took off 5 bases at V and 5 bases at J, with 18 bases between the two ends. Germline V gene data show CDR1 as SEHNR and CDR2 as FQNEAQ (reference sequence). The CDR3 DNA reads TGTGCCAGCAGCCCCGGGACTCCGGGGACGGAGACCCAGTACTTC. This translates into CASSPGTPGTETQYF.

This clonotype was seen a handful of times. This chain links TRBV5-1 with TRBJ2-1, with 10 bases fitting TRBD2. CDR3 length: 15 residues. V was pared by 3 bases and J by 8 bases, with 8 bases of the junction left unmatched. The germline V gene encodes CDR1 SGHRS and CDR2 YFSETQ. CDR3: CASSSGTSARDEQFF. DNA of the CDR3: TGCGCCAGCAGCTCCGGGACTAGCGCTCGGGATGAGCAGTTCTTC.

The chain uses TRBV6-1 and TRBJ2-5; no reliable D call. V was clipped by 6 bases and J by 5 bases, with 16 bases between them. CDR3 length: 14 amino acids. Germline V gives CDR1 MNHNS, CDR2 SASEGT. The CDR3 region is CASSSLSGLETQYF. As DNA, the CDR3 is TGTGCCAGCAGCTCCCTAAGTGGTTTGGAGACCCAGTACTTC.

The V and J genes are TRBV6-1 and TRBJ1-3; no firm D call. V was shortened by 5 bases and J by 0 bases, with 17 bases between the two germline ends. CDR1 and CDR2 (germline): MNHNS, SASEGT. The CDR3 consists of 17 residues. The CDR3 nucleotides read TGTGCCAGCAGTCAGCTTCTGACGGGGAGCTCTGGAAACACCATATATTTT. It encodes CASSQLLTGSSGNTIYF.

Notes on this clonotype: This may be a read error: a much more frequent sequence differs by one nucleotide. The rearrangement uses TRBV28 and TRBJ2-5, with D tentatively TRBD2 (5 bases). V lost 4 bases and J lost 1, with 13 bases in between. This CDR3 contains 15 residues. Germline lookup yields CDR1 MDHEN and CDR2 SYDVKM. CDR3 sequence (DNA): TGTGCCAGCAGTTCGAACGGGGATTTCCAAGAGACCCAGTACTTC. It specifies CASSSNGDFQETQYF.

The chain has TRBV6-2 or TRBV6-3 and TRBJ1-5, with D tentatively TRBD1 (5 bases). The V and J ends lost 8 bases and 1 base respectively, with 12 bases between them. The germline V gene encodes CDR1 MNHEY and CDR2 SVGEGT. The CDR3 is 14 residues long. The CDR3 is CASGGGVSNQPQHF. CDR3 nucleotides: TGTGCCAGCGGGGGGGGGGTAAGCAATCAGCCCCAGCATTTT.

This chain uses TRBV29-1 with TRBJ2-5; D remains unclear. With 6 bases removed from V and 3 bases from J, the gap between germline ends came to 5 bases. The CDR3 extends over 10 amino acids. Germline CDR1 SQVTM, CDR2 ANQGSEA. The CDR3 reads CSVAKETQYF. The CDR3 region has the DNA TGCAGCGTCGCCAAAGAGACCCAGTACTTC.

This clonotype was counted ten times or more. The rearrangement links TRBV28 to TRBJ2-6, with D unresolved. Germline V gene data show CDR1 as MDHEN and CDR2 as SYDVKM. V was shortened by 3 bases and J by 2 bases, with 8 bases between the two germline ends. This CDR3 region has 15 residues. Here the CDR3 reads CASSFESAGANVLTF. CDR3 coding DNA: TGTGCCAGCAGTTTTGAGTCGGCTGGGGCCAACGTCCTGACTTTC.

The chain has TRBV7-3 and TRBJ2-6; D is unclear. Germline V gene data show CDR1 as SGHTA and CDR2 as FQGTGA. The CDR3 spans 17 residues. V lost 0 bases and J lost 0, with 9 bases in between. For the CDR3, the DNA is TGTGCCAGCAGCTTAACAGGGCCTATCTCTGGGGCCAACGTCCTGACTTTC. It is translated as CASSLTGPISGANVLTF.

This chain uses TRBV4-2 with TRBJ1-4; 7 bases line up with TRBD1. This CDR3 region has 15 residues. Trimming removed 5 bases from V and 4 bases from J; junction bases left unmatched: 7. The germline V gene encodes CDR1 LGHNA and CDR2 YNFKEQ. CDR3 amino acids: CASSATGQLNEKLFF. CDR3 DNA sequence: TGTGCCAGCAGCGCAACGGGACAGCTTAATGAAAAACTGTTTTTT.

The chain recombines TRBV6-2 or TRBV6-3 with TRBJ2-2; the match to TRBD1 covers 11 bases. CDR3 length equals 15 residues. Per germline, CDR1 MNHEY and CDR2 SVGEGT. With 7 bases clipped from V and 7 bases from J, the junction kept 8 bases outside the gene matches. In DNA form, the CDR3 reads TGTGCCAGCAAAGGGACAGGGGGGTTGATCGGGGAGCTGTTTTTT. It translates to CASKGTGGLIGELFF.

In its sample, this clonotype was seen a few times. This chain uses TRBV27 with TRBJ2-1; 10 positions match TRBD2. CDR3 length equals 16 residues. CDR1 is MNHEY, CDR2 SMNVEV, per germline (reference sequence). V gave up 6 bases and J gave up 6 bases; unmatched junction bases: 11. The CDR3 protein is CASSYLGSSGSNEQFF. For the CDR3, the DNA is TGTGCCAGCAGCTACTTAGGGTCTAGCGGGAGCAATGAGCAGTTCTTC.

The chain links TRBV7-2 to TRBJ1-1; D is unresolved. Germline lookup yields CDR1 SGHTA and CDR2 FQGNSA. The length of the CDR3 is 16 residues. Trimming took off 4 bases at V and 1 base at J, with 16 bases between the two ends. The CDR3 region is CASSSTSLYWNTEAFF. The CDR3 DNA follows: TGTGCCAGCAGCTCCACGTCCCTTTATTGGAACACTGAAGCTTTCTTT.

The CDR3, as DNA: TGTGCCAGCAGCTTTTCAGCTAGCGGGCCTAGAAGGGAAGATACGCAGTATTTT. As protein: CASSFSASGPRREDTQYF. V usage is TRBV5-6 and J usage is TRBJ2-3; 8 nucleotides match TRBD2. The CDR3 sequence is 18 residues long. CDR1 and CDR2 (germline): SGHDT, YYEEEE. V gave up 2 bases and J gave up 5 bases; unmatched junction bases: 16.

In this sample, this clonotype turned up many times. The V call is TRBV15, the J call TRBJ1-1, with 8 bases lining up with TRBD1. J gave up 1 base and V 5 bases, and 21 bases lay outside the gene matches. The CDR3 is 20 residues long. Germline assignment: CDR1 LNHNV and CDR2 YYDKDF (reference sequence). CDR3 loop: CATSGLPGQGAPTSNTEAFF. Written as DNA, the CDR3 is TGTGCCACCAGCGGACTGCCCGGACAGGGCGCCCCAACTTCGAACACTGAAGCTTTCTTT. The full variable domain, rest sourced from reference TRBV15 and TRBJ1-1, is DAMVIQNPRYQVTQFGKPVTLSCSQTLNHNVMYWYQQKSSQAPKLLFHYYDKDFNNEADTPDNFQSRRPNTSFCFLDIRSPGLGDTAMYLCATSGLPGQGAPTSNTEAFFGQGTRLTVV.

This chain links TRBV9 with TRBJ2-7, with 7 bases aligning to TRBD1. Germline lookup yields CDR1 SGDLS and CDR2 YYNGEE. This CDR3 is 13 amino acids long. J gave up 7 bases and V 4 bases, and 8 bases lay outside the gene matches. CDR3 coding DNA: TGTGCCAGCAGCACCTCGTTACAGGGGGAGCAGTACTTC. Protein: CASSTSLQGEQYF. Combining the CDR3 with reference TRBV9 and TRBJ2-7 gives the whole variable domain DSGVTQTPKHLITATGQRVTLRCSPRSGDLSVYWYQQSLDQGLQFLIQYYNGEERAKGNILERFSAQQFPDLHSELNLSSLELGDSALYFCASSTSLQGEQYFGPGTRLTVT.

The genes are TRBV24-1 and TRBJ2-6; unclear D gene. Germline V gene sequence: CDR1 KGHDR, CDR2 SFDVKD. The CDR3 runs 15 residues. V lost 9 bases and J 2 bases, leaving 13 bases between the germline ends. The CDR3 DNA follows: TGTGCCACCGGTCCCCGGACGGCTGGGGCCAACGTCCTGACTTTC. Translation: CATGPRTAGANVLTF.

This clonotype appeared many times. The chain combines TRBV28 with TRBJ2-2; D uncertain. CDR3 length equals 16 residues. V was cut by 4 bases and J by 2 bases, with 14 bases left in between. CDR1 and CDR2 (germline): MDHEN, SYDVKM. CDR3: CASSSRGRKNTGELFF. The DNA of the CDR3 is TGTGCCAGCAGTTCTCGCGGACGGAAAAACACCGGGGAGCTGTTTTTT.